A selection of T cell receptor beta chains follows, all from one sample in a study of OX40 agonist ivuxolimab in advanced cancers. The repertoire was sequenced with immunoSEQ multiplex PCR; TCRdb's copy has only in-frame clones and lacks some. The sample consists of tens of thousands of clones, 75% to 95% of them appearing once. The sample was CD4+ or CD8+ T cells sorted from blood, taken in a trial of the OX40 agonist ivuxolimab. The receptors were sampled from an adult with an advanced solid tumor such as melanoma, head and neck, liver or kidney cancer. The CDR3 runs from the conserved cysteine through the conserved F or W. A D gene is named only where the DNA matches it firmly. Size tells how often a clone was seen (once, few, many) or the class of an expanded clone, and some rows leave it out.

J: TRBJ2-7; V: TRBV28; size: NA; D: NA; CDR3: CASSTGQEPYYEQYF; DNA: TGTGCCAGCAGCACGGGACAAGAACCGTACTACGAGCAGTACTTC
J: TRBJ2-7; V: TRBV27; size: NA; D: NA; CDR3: CASSASGTGSPYEQYF; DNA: TGTGCCAGCAGTGCCTCCGGGACGGGGAGTCCCTACGAGCAGTACTTC
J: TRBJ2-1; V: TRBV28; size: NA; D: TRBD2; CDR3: CASSFSPGTSGPNNEQFF; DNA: TGTGCCAGCAGTTTCTCCCCCGGGACTAGCGGGCCAAACAATGAGCAGTTCTTC
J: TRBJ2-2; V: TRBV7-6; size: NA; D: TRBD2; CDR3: CASSLISWRTSDTPANTGELFF; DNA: TGTGCCAGCAGCTTAATATCGTGGAGGACTAGCGATACCCCCGCGAACACCGGGGAGCTGTTTTTT
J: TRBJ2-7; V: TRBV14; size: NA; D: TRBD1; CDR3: CASSHLPGQGVYEQYF; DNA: TGTGCCAGCAGCCACTTACCGGGACAGGGGGTCTACGAGCAGTACTTC
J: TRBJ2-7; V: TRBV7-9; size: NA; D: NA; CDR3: CASSGELALLYEQYF; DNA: TGTGCCAGCAGTGGCGAATTAGCCCTCCTATACGAGCAGTACTTC
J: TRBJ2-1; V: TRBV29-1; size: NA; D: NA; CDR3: CSVEWYNEQFF; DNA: TGCAGCGTTGAATGGTACAATGAGCAGTTCTTC
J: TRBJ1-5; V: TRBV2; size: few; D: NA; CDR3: CASRDSFDQPQHF; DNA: TGTGCCAGCAGGGACTCCTTCGATCAGCCCCAGCATTTT
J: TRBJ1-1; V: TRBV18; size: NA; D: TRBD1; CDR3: CASSTGVNTEAFF; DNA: TGTGCCAGCTCGACAGGGGTGAACACTGAAGCTTTCTTT
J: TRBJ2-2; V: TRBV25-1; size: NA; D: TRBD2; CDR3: CATERLAGGQGELFF; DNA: TGTGCCACCGAACGGCTAGCGGGGGGTCAAGGGGAGCTGTTTTTT
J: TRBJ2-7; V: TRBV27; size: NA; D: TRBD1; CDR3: CASSLGQGGNEQYF; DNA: TGTGCCAGCAGTTTAGGACAGGGAGGCAACGAGCAGTACTTC
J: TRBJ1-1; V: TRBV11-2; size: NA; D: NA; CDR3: CASSSKGHPNTEAFF; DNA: TGTGCCAGCAGCTCGAAAGGACACCCGAACACTGAAGCTTTCTTT
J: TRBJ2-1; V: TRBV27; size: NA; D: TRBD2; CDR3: CASSLAGLAGLRPQDEQFF; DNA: TGTGCCAGCAGTTTGGCGGGACTAGCGGGACTAAGGCCGCAGGATGAGCAGTTCTTC
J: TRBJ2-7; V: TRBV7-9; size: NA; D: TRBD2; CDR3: CASSLRSSGDSEQYF; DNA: TGTGCCAGCAGCTTAAGATCTAGCGGGGATAGCGAGCAGTACTTC
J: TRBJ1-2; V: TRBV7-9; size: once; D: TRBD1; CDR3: CASSSQGQLYYGYTF; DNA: TGTGCCAGCAGCTCGCAGGGACAGCTATACTATGGCTACACCTTC
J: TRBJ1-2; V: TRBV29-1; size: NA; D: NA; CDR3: CSAVTHGANYGYTF; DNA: TGCAGCGCCGTGACCCATGGAGCTAACTATGGCTACACCTTC
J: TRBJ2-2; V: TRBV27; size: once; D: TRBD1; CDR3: CASSNLQGALTGELFF; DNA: TGTGCCAGCAGTAATTTACAGGGGGCATTAACCGGGGAGCTGTTTTTT
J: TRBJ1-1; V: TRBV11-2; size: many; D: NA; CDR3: CASSLDFATEAFF; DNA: TGTGCCAGCAGCTTAGATTTTGCCACTGAAGCTTTCTTT
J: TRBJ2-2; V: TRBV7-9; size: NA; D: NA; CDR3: CASSLGDGGSTGELFF; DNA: TGTGCCAGCAGCTTAGGGGACGGGGGTTCGACCGGGGAGCTGTTTTTT
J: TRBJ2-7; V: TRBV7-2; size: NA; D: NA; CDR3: CASSLASRDLRIEQYF; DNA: TGTGCCAGCAGCTTAGCGTCCCGAGACTTGCGAATCGAGCAGTACTTC
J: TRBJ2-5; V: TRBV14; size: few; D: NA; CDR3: CASSQYSGGGGTQYF; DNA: TGTGCCAGCAGTCAATACTCCGGGGGCGGAGGGACCCAGTACTTC
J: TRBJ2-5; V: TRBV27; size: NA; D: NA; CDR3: CASSLSYGEETQYF; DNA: TGTGCCAGCAGTTTATCGTACGGGGAAGAGACCCAGTACTTC
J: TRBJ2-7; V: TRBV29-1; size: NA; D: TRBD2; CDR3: CSVEIAGGLSYEQYF; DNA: TGCAGCGTTGAAATAGCGGGGGGTCTCTCCTACGAGCAGTACTTC
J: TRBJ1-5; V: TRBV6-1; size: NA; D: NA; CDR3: CASSEHQGFGSNQPQHF; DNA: TGTGCCAGCAGTGAACACCAGGGCTTCGGGAGCAATCAGCCCCAGCATTTT
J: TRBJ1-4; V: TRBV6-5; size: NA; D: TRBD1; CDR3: CASSVTGAEKLFF; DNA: TGTGCCAGCAGTGTAACAGGGGCTGAAAAACTGTTTTTT
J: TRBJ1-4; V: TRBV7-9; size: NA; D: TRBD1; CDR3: CASSLTGYRGTGNEKLFF; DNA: TGTGCCAGCAGCTTAACTGGCTACCGAGGGACAGGGAATGAAAAACTGTTTTTT
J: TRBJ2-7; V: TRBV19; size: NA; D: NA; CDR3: CASSISQGSYYEQYF; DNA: TGTGCCAGTAGTATAAGCCAGGGGTCGTACTACGAGCAGTACTTC
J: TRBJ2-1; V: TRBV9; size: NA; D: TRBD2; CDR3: CASSIGGGTSGGSYNEQFF; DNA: TGTGCCAGCAGCATAGGCGGGGGGACTAGCGGAGGATCCTACAATGAGCAGTTCTTC
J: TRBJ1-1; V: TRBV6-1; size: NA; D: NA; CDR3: CASSEIQVVTEAFF; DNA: TGTGCCAGCAGTGAAATACAGGTGGTCACTGAAGCTTTCTTT
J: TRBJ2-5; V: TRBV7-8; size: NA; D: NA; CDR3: CASSLEPGQETQYF; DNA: TGTGCCAGCAGCTTAGAACCGGGACAAGAGACCCAGTACTTC
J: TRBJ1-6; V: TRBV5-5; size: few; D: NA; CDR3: CASSFGDGGSPLHF; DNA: TGTGCCAGCAGCTTCGGGGATGGCGGTTCACCCCTCCACTTT
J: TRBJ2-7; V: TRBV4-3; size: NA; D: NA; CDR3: CASSQDPTSGPDEQYF; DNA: TGCGCCAGCAGCCAAGATCCCACCTCGGGTCCTGACGAGCAGTACTTC
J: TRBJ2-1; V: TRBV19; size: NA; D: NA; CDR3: CASSMGFFSEQFF; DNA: TGTGCCAGTAGTATGGGATTTTTCAGTGAGCAGTTCTTC
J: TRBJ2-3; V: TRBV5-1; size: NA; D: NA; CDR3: CASSYGHPDTQYF; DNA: TGCGCCAGCAGCTACGGACACCCCGATACGCAGTATTTT
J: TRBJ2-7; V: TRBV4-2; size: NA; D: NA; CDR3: CASSLTQTEQYF; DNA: TGTGCCAGCAGCCTGACACAAACCGAGCAGTACTTC
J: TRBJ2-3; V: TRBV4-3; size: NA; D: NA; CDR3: CASSEGGGTDTQYF; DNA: TGCGCCAGCAGCGAAGGGGGGGGGACAGATACGCAGTATTTT
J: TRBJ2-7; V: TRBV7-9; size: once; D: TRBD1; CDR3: CASNLKGQPYEQYF; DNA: TGTGCCAGCAACTTAAAGGGACAGCCCTACGAGCAGTACTTC
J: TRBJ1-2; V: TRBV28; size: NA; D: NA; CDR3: CASSFASGFYGYTF; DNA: TGTGCCAGCAGTTTTGCGTCGGGATTCTATGGCTACACCTTC
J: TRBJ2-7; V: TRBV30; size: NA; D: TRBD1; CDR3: CAWSSILGQGKVEQYF; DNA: TGTGCCTGGAGCTCGATTCTCGGACAGGGAAAGGTCGAGCAGTACTTC
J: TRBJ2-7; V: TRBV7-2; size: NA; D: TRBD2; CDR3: CASRTSGTYEQYF; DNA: TGTGCCAGCCGAACTAGCGGGACCTACGAGCAGTACTTC